Listed below are T cell receptor beta chains from one sample, sequenced in a study of lymphopenia after photon versus proton radiotherapy. Repertoires were generated with immunoSEQ multiplex PCR, while TCRdb's copy carries only in-frame clones and drops some. There are about 40,000 clones in the sample; roughly 84% occur only once, and around 10% lies in the top ten. This specimen consisted of peripheral blood, obtained from a patient treated with proton-based radiotherapy. The receptors stem from a woman in her seventies with pancreatic cancer. Some clones in this sample may be carry-over from other donors' samples. The CDR3 runs from the conserved cysteine through the conserved F or W. A D gene is named only where the DNA matches it firmly. Some rows mark clone size as missing; the rest say once, few, many or name a class of expanded clone.

TRBV11-3	.	TRBD2	TRBJ2-7	TGTGCCAGCAGCCCCGGACTAGCGACCCCCTACGAGCAGTACTTC	CASSPGLATPYEQYF
TRBV30	.	TRBD1	TRBJ1-1	TGTGCCTGGAAAAATCAGGGGGATGAAGCTTTCTTT	CAWKNQGDEAFF
TRBV2	.	.	TRBJ2-5	TGTGCCAGCAGTGATAGGGAGACCCAGTACTTC	CASSDRETQYF
TRBV18	.	TRBD1	TRBJ2-7	TGTGCGGCGGGACAGGGGACCCACGAGCAGTACTTC	CAAGQGTHEQYF
TRBV6-6	.	.	TRBJ1-3	TGTGCCAGCGATCATCCGCTTGACACCATATATTTT	CASDHPLDTIYF
TRBV9	.	TRBD2	TRBJ2-5	TGTGCCAGCAGCGGGAGCGGGAAAGAGACCCAGTACTTC	CASSGSGKETQYF
TRBV4-1	once	TRBD1	TRBJ1-6	TGCGCCAGCAGCCAAGATCAGGGGGCAGGGTCTACCTATAATTCACCCCTCCACTTT	CASSQDQGAGSTYNSPLHF
TRBV18	.	.	TRBJ2-3	TGTGCCAGCTCACCACCAATGGCATCCGATACGCAGTATTTT	CASSPPMASDTQYF
TRBV10-3	once	TRBD1	TRBJ2-7	TGTGCCATCAGTGATTGGGACAGGGCTGGTGAGCAGTACTTC	CAISDWDRAGEQYF
TRBV6-5	.	.	TRBJ1-1	TGTGCCAGCAGTCCAGGGCGGACTGAAGCTTTCTTT	CASSPGRTEAFF
TRBV7-9	.	.	TRBJ2-1	TGTGCCAGCATCTACGACCGGAGCTCCTACAATGAGCAGTTCTTC	CASIYDRSSYNEQFF
TRBV5-1	.	.	TRBJ2-1	TGCGCCAGCAGATTCAGGGAGAGCGGTTACAATGAGCAGTTCTTC	CASRFRESGYNEQFF
TRBV15	.	.	TRBJ1-6	TGTGCCACCAGCAGCGGGAGCTCCTATAATTCACCCCTCCACTTT	CATSSGSSYNSPLHF
TRBV6-5	.	.	TRBJ1-3	TGTGCCAGCAGTTACGGAGGGGGGCTGGAAGGAAACACCATATATTTT	CASSYGGGLEGNTIYF
TRBV4-1	.	TRBD1	TRBJ2-1	TGCGCCAGCAGCCAACCCGGGACAGGGAAGGTCTATGAGCAGTTCTTC	CASSQPGTGKVYEQFF
TRBV13	once	.	TRBJ2-7	TGTGCCAGCAGCTTAGGCCCTTCGACCTACGAGCAGTACTTC	CASSLGPSTYEQYF
TRBV11-3	.	TRBD2	TRBJ2-1	TGTGCCAGCAGCTTTGGTGTAGCGGGAACAAGCAATGAGCAGTTCTTC	CASSFGVAGTSNEQFF
TRBV9	.	.	TRBJ1-2	TGTGCCAGCAGCGTAGGAGGAGGGTCGAACTATGGCTACACCTTC	CASSVGGGSNYGYTF
TRBV11-2	once	TRBD1	TRBJ1-4	TGTGCCAGCAGCTATGGACAGGGGGGGAGTGAAAAACTGTTTTTT	CASSYGQGGSEKLFF
TRBV18	.	.	TRBJ2-5	TGTGCCAGCTCACCACCTAGTACAGGCCAAGAGACCCAGTACTTC	CASSPPSTGQETQYF
TRBV4-1	.	.	TRBJ1-5	TGCGCCAGCAGCCAAAGGGGGGGAAATCAGCCCCAGCATTTT	CASSQRGGNQPQHF
TRBV7-2	.	.	TRBJ2-1	TGTGCCAGCAGCTTAGTGAACAATGAGCAGTTCTTC	CASSLVNNEQFF
TRBV5-1	.	TRBD2	TRBJ2-2	TGCGCCAGCAGCTTGAGCGGGAGCGGGGAGCTGTTTTTT	CASSLSGSGELFF
TRBV21-1	.	.	TRBJ1-4	TGTGCCAGCATCCTACAGGGAACTAATGAAAAACTGTTTTTT	CASILQGTNEKLFF
TRBV30	.	.	TRBJ1-4	TGTGCCTGGAGTGTAGATCTGAGGTTCAATGAAAAACTGTTTTTT	CAWSVDLRFNEKLFF
TRBV25-1	.	.	TRBJ2-3	TGTGCCAGCAGTGAGGGTAGCGGTACAGATACGCAGTATTTT	CASSEGSGTDTQYF
TRBV10-3	.	.	TRBJ1-1	TGTGCCGTCGGACAGCACGGGCTTATGAACACTGAAGCTTTCTTT	CAVGQHGLMNTEAFF
TRBV6-4	few	.	TRBJ1-1	TGTGCCAGCAGTGACTCGAGCAAGGGAACTGAAGCTTTCTTT	CASSDSSKGTEAFF
TRBV19	.	.	TRBJ1-1	TGTGCCAGTAGTCTTCGTCAGGAGAACACTGAAGCTTTCTTT	CASSLRQENTEAFF
TRBV12-5	few	.	TRBJ2-5	TGTGCTAGTGGTTTGAGGGCAGGGGCTGGGGAGACCCAGTACTTC	CASGLRAGAGETQYF
TRBV10-1	.	.	TRBJ1-2	TGCGCCAGCAGTGAGTACAGGGAGTATGGCTACACCTTC	CASSEYREYGYTF
TRBV20-1	few	.	TRBJ1-1	TGCAGTGTGCTTGGGGACACTGAAGCTTTCTTT	CSVLGDTEAFF
TRBV5-4	once	TRBD2	TRBJ2-7	TGTGCCAGCAGGAGTCGGGCGGGGGTGTTAGGCGAGCAGTACTTC	CASRSRAGVLGEQYF
TRBV11-2	once	.	TRBJ1-1	TGTGCCAGCAGCTTAGGACAGACTGAAGCTTTCTTT	CASSLGQTEAFF
TRBV29-1	.	TRBD1	TRBJ1-5	TGCAGCGTTGGGGACAGCAGAAATAGCAATCAGCCCCAGCATTTT	CSVGDSRNSNQPQHF
TRBV18	.	.	TRBJ2-7	TGTGCCAGCTCACTGGCACAGCCCTCCTACGAGCCGTACTTC	CASSLAQPSYEPYF
TRBV5-6	.	.	TRBJ2-2	TGTGCCAGCAGCTTAGTTTGGGGGCCGGGGGAGCTGTTTTTT	CASSLVWGPGELFF
TRBV18	.	.	TRBJ2-2	TGTGCCAGCTCACCAGTCGGTTCGAACACCGGGGAGCTGTTTTTT	CASSPVGSNTGELFF
TRBV29-1	.	.	TRBJ1-3	TGCAGCGTTTTCGTTGGACAGAGTGGAAACACCATATATTTT	CSVFVGQSGNTIYF
TRBV27	.	.	TRBJ1-6	TGTGCCAGCAGTGCAGGCTCCTATAATTCACCCCTCCACTTT	CASSAGSYNSPLHF
TRBV6-4	.	.	TRBJ2-1	TGTGCCAGCAGCCACAGCGGCTACAATGAGCAGTTCTTC	CASSHSGYNEQFF
TRBV2	.	.	TRBJ1-2	TGTGCCAGCAGAACGACGGACTATGGCTACACCTTC	CASRTTDYGYTF
TRBV19	few	.	TRBJ1-5	TGTGCCAGTAGTCCTCCTCGGACCGACCAGCCCCAGCATTTT	CASSPPRTDQPQHF
TRBV6-1	.	TRBD1	TRBJ1-4	TGTGCCACCGGGACAGGGGGCTTTGAAAAACTGTTTTTT	CATGTGGFEKLFF
TRBV28	few	TRBD1	TRBJ2-7	TGTGCCAGCAGTTTACTTTTTGGGACAGGGGGCGACTACGAGCAGTACTTC	CASSLLFGTGGDYEQYF
TRBV5-4	.	TRBD1	TRBJ1-1	TGTGCCAGCAGCTTTCCCGACAGGGCCACTGAAGCTTTCTTT	CASSFPDRATEAFF
TRBV14	.	.	TRBJ2-3	TGTGCCAGCAGCCAACTAGCGTCTAGCACAGATACGCAGTATTTT	CASSQLASSTDTQYF